Reported below is one TCR beta chain. V was trimmed by 1 base and J by 6 bases, leaving 14 bases between them. CDR3 length: 16 residues. Germline CDR1 is SGHRS and CDR2 is YFSETQ. The source of the sample is a study of technical replicates of blood from a few donors. Profiling relied on immunoSEQ multiplex PCR, and the TCRdb table lists in-frame clones only, not all of them. Among some 80,000 clones listed, about 94% were seen once. The sample consisted of T cells isolated from PBMCs. The clonotype originates from a human donor in good health. The chain combines TRBV5-1 with TRBJ2-6, with D possibly being TRBD1 (6 bases). CDR3 in amino acids: CASSLNGGMVANVLTF. CDR3 sequence (DNA): TGCGCCAGCAGCTTGAATGGGGGCATGGTGGCCAACGTCCTGACTTTC.